The T cell receptor (beta chain) under discussion was sequenced for a study of cytomegalovirus exposure and HLA in healthy donors. The CDR3 is 16 amino acids. The germline CDR1 and CDR2 sequences are SGHTA and FQGNSA. The V end was cut by 1 base, the J end by 1 base, with 14 bases between. Clones were read by immunoSEQ multiplex PCR, and TCRdb kept only the in-frame ones, dropping some. Of over 75,000 clones listed, just over 90% are singletons. The sequencing input was PBMCs. The chain employs TRBV7-2 and TRBJ2-7; possibly TRBD1 for D (5 bases). This sequence was found in a young man in good health and CMV-seronegative. DNA of the CDR3: TGTGCCAGCAGCTTAGGGGCGCAGGGCATTTCCTACGAGCAGTACTTC. It specifies CASSLGAQGISYEQYF.